A selection of T cell receptor beta chains follows, all from one sample in a study of T cells in localized non-small cell lung cancer. Produced via immunoSEQ multiplex PCR; TCRdb's table is partial and in-frame only. The profile covers under 35,000 clones, with roughly 90% appearing a single time and around 3.9% taken by the ten largest. The sample consisted of peripheral blood mononuclear cells, taken before any cancer treatment. These receptors were taken from a woman aged 35-70 years with stage III lung adenocarcinoma. CDR3s include the opening cysteine and the closing phenylalanine or tryptophan. Fields, in order: J gene, V gene, CDR3 protein.

TRBJ1-2	TRBV11-1	CASSFGQDYGYTF
TRBJ1-1	TRBV4-1	CASSQDTDRGDTEAFF
TRBJ2-7	TRBV6-6	CASSHGRVTYEQYF
TRBJ2-7	TRBV5-5	CASRPAVGLAGGPTYEQYF
TRBJ1-1	TRBV7-8	CASGRGPDTEAFF
TRBJ1-2	TRBV10-3	CASSPRDGYTF
TRBJ2-3	TRBV18	CASSRTDTQYF
TRBJ2-1	TRBV18	CASSPWIADEQFF
TRBJ2-2	TRBV5-1	CASSLATTVTGELFF
TRBJ2-3	TRBV6-1	CASSVGLVTDTQYF
TRBJ1-1	TRBV5-4	CASSLAVGMNTEAFF
TRBJ1-2	TRBV7-9	CASSLETGVRGYTF
TRBJ2-7	TRBV10-3	CAIGSGEIEQYF